In this sample, the clone carrying this T cell receptor (beta chain) turned up a few times. Antigen specificity is unknown. CDR3 length: 18 residues. Germline V gene data show CDR1 as SEHNR and CDR2 as FQNEAQ (reference sequence). With 6 bases clipped from V and 0 bases from J, the junction kept 13 bases outside the gene matches. TCRdb reprocessed the RACE reads via MiXCR and lists one record per CDR3 protein. The data hold fewer than 300,000 distinct CDR3 sequences, with around 7.3% observed a single time. The data derive from a study of human T cells and chemical hapten exposure. At the level of the study: The cohort included alopecia areata under or over 50% scalp, totalis and universalis. Per-sample TCR yield variability stemmed mainly from small pooled library volume differences.

As for time point: pre-sensitization, week 0. The sample's treatment: therapeutic diphenylcyclopropenone sensitization with weekly scalp DPC. Overall study results and limits: Higher patch test scores went with higher counts of PT1 expanded TCRs.

V usage is TRBV7-9 and J usage is TRBJ1-3; the match to TRBD1 covers 8 bases. The material was whole blood, obtained in connection with sensitization to the hapten diphenylcyclopropenone (DPC). The TCR originated in a young man with alopecia areata. Some clones in this sample may be carry-over from other donors' samples. The CDR3 spells CASRRTGTGDVSGNTIYF. CDR3 bases: TGTGCCAGCAGGCGTACCGGGACAGGAGATGTCTCTGGAAACACCATATATTTT.